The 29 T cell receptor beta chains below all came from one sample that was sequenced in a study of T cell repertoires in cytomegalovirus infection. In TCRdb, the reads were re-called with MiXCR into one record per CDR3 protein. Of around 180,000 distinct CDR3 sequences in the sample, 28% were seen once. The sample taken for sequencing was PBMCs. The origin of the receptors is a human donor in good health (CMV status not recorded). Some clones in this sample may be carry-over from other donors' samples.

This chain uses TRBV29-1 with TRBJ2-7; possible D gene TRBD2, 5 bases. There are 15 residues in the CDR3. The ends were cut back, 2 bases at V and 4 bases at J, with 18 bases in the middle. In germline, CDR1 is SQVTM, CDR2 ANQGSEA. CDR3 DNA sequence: TGCAGCGTTGAACCCTTCGGGAAAAAGGGTTACGAGCAGTACTTC. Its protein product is CSVEPFGKKGYEQYF.

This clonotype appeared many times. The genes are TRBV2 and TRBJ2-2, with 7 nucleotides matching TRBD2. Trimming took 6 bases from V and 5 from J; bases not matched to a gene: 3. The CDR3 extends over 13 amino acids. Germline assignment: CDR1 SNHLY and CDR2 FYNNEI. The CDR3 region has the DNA TGTGCCAGCAGACTAGCGCAGACCGGGGAGCTGTTTTTT. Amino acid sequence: CASRLAQTGELFF. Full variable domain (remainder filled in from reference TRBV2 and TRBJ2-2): EPEVTQTPSHQVTQMGQEVILRCVPISNHLYFYWYRQILGQKVEFLVSFYNNEISEKSEIFDDQFSVERPDGSNFTLKIRSTKLEDSAMYFCASRLAQTGELFFGEGSRLTVL.

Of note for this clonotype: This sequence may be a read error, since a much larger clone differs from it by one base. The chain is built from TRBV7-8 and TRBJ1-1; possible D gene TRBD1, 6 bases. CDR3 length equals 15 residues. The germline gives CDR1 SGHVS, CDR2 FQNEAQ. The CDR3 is CARSSGTEQGTEAFF. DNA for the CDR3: TGTGCCAGAAGCTCTGGGACCGAACAGGGCACTGAAGCTTTCTTT.

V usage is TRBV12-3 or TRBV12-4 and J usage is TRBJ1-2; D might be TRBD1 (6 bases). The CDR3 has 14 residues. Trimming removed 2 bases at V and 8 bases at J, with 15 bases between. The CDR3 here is CASSLSITGRGYTF. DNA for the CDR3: TGTGCCAGCAGTTTATCTATCACAGGGCGCGGCTACACCTTC.

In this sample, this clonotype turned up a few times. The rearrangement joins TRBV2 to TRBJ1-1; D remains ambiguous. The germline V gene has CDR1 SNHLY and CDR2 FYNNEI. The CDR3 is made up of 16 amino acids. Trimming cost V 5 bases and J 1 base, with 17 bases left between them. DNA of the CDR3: TGTGCCAGCAGTTGGCTTGCGGCAGGTCAGAACACTGAAGCTTTCTTT. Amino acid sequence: CASSWLAAGQNTEAFF.

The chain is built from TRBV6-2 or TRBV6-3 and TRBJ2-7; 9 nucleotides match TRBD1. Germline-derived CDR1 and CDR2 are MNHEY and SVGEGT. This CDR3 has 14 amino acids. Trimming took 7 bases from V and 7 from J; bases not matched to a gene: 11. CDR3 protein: CASISGTGPLEQYF. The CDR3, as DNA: TGTGCCAGCATCTCCGGGACAGGGCCTTTGGAGCAGTACTTC.

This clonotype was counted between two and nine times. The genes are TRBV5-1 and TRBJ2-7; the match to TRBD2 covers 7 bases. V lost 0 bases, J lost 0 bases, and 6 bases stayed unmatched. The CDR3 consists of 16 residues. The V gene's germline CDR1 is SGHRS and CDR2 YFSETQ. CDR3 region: CASSLVPSGSSYEQYF. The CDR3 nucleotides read TGCGCCAGCAGCTTGGTACCTAGCGGCAGCTCCTACGAGCAGTACTTC.

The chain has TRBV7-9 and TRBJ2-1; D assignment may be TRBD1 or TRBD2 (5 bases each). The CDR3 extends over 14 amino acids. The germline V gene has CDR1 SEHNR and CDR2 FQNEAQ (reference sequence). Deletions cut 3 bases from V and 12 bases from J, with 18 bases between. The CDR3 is CASSFRAGRQGQFF. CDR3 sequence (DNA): TGTGCCAGCAGCTTTAGGGCGGGCCGCCAGGGGCAGTTCTTC.

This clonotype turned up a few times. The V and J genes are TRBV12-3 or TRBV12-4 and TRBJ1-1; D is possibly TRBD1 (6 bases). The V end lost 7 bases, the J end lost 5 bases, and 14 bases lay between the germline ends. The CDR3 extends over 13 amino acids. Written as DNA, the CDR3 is TGTGCCAGCACCATCGGGGGGGCGACTGAAGCTTTCTTT. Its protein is CASTIGGATEAFF.

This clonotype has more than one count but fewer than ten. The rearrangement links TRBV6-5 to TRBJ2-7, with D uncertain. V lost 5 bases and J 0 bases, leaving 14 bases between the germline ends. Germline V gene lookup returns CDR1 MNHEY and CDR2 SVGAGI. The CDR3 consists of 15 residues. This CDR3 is CASSAFARSSYEQYF. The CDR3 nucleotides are TGTGCCAGCAGTGCTTTCGCGAGGAGCTCCTACGAGCAGTACTTC.

CDR3 DNA sequence: TGTGCCAGAGCGACAGCGAATAATTCACCCCTCCACTTT. It encodes CARATANNSPLHF. The chain has TRBV2 and TRBJ1-6; perhaps TRBD1 as D (5 bases). CDR1 and CDR2 from the germline V gene are SNHLY and FYNNEI. Trimming pared 9 bases from V and 5 bases from J, leaving 11 bases between. The CDR3 totals 13 residues.

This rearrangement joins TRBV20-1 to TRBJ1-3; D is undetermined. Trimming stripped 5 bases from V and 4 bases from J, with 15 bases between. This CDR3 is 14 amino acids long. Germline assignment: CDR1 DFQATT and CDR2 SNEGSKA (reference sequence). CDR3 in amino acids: CSAGSSYLGNTIYF. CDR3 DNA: TGCAGTGCTGGGAGTTCCTACCTAGGAAACACCATATATTTT.

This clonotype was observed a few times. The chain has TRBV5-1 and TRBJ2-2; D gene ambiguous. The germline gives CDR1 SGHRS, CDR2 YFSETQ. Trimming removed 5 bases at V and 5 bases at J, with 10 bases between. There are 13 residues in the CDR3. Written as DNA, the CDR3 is TGCGCCAGCAGAGTCCAAGAGACCGGGGAGCTGTTTTTT. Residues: CASRVQETGELFF.

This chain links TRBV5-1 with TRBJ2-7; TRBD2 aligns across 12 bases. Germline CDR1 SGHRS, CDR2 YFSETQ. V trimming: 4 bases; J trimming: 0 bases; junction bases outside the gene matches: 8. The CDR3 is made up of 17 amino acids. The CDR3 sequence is CASSGTLAGGSSYEQYF. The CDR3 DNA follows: TGCGCCAGCAGCGGGACTCTAGCGGGGGGGAGCTCCTACGAGCAGTACTTC.

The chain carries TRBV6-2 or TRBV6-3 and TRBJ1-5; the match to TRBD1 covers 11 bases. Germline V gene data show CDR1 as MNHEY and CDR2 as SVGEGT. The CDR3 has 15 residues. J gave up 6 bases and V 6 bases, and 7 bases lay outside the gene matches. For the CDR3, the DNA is TGTGCCAGCAGACTGGACAGGGGGCAATTTCAGCCCCAGCATTTT. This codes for CASRLDRGQFQPQHF.

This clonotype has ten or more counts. This chain's CDR3 is CASRGLGSNQPQHF. The CDR3 bases are TGTGCCAGCAGGGGCTTAGGCAGCAATCAGCCCCAGCATTTT. This chain uses TRBV25-1 with TRBJ1-5; D remains ambiguous. This CDR3 has 14 residues. V lost 6 bases, J lost 1 base, and 10 bases lay in between. From germline, CDR1 is MGHDK and CDR2 SYGVNS.

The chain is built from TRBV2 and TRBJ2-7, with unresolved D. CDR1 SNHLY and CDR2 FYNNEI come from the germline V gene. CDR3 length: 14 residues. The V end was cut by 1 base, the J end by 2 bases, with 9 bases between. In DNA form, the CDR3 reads TGTGCCAGCAGTGAAGGGGGTTTTCCCTACGAGCAGTACTTC. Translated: CASSEGGFPYEQYF.

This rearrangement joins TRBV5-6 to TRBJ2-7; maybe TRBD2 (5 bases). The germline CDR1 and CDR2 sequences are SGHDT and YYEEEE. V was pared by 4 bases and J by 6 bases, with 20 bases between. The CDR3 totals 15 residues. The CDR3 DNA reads TGTGCCAGCAGCGCCCCGGGAAGCCCATGGGGCGAGCAGTACTTC. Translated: CASSAPGSPWGEQYF.

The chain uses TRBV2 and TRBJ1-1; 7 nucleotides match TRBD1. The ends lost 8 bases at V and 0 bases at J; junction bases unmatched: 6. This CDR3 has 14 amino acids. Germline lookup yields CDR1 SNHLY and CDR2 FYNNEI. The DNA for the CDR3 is TGTGCCAGCGAGAAGACAGGGCTGAACACTGAAGCTTTCTTT. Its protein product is CASEKTGLNTEAFF.

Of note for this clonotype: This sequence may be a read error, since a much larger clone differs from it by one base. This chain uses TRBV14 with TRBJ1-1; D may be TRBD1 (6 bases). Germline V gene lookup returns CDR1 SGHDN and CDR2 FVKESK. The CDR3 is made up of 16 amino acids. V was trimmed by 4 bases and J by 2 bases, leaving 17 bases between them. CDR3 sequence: CASSRDTVYYNTEAFF. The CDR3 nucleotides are TGTGCCAGCAGCCGGGACACGGTATACTACAACACTGAAGCTTTCTTT.

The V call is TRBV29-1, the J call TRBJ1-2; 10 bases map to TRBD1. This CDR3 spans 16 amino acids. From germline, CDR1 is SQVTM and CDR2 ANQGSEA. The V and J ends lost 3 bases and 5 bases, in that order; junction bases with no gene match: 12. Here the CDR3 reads CSVEGPDRGRRYGYTF. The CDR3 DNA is TGCAGCGTTGAGGGCCCCGACAGGGGGCGAAGGTATGGCTACACCTTC.

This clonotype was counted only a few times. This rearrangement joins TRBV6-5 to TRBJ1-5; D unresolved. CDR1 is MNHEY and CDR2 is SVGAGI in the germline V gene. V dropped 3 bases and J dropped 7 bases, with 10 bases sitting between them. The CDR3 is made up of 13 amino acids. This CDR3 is CASSYAREQPQHF. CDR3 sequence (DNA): TGTGCCAGCAGTTATGCTCGGGAACAGCCCCAGCATTTT.

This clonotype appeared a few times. Here the CDR3 reads CSVEGKDSRDYYGYTF. In DNA, the CDR3 is TGCAGCGTTGAAGGAAAGGACAGTCGAGATTACTATGGCTACACCTTC. V gene TRBV29-1 combines with J gene TRBJ1-2, with a tentative D call TRBD1 (6 bases). Germline V lookup: CDR1 SQVTM, CDR2 ANQGSEA. The V and J ends lost 1 base and 3 bases respectively, with 18 bases between them. The CDR3 totals 16 residues.

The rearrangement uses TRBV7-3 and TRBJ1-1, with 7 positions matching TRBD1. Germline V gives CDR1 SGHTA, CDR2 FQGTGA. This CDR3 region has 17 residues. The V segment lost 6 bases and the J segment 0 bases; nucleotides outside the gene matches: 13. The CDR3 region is CASSPRDRNFMNTEAFF. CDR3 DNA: TGTGCCAGCAGTCCCCGGGACAGAAATTTCATGAACACTGAAGCTTTCTTT.

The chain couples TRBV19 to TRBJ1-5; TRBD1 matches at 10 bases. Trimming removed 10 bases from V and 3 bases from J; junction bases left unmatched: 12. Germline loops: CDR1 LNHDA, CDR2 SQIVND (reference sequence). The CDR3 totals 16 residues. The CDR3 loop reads CATQTGGYDNNQPQHF. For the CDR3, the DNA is TGTGCCACCCAGACAGGGGGCTATGATAACAATCAGCCCCAGCATTTT. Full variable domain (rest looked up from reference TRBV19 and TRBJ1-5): DGGITQSPKYLFRKEGQNVTLSCEQNLNHDAMYWYRQDPGQGLRLIYYSQIVNDFQKGDIAEGYSVSREKKESFPLTVTSAQKNPTAFYLCATQTGGYDNNQPQHFGDGTRLSIL.

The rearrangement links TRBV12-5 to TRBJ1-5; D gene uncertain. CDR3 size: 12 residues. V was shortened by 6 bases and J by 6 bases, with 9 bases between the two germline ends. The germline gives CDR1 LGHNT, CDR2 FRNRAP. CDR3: CASGHVVQPQHF. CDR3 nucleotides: TGTGCTAGTGGCCACGTGGTTCAGCCCCAGCATTTT.

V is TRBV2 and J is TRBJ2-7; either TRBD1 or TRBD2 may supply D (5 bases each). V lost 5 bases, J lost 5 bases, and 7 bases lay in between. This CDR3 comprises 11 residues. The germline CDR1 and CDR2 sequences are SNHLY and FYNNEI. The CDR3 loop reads CASSWGNEQYF. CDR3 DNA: TGTGCCAGCAGTTGGGGGAACGAGCAGTACTTC.

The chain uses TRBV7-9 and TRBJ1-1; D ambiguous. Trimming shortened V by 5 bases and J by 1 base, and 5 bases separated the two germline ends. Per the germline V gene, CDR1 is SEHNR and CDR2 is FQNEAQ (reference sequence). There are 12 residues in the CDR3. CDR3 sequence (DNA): TGTGCCAGCAGCCCTCAGAACACTGAAGCTTTCTTT. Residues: CASSPQNTEAFF.

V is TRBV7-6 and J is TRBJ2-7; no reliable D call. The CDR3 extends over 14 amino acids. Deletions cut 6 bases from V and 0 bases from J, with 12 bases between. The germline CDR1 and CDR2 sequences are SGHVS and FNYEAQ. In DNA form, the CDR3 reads TGTGCCAGCAGTGACAACCGGGCCTCCTACGAGCAGTACTTC. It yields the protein CASSDNRASYEQYF.